This TCR beta chain was profiled in a study of T cell responses to AZD1222 COVID-19 vaccine. Findings of the study overall: Spike-specific TCR breadth and depth rose after two AZD1222 doses. Only a handful of AZD1222 recipients, six or seven in all, had baseline seropositivity.

TCRdb keeps only in-frame clones here, not all; method: immunoSEQ multiplex PCR. The sample includes over 130,000 clones, around 91% seen only once; the top ten take 9.3%. There are 15 residues in the CDR3. Trimming cost V 2 bases and J 6 bases, with 17 bases left between them. From germline, CDR1 is GTSNPN and CDR2 SVGIG (reference sequence). In regard to this clone: The antigen is not known.

This sample comprised peripheral blood, obtained 28 days after the second AZD1222 dose. J is TRBJ2-4 and V is TRBV30; either TRBD1 or TRBD2 may fit D (5 bases each). The source of this sequence is an adult who received the AZD1222 COVID-19 vaccine. The CDR3 sequence is CAWSNVRDALNIQYF. The CDR3 DNA reads as TGTGCCTGGAGTAACGTCAGGGACGCCTTAAACATTCAGTACTTC.